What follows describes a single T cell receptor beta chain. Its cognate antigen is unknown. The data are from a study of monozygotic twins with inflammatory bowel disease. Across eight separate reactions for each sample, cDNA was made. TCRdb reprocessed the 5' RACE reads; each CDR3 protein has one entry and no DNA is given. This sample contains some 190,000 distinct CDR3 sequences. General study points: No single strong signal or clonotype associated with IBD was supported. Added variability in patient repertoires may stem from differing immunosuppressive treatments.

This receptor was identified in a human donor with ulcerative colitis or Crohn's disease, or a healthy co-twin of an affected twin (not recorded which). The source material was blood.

CDR3 in amino acids: CASSPRTSSYNEQFF. The rearrangement joins TRBV7-9 to TRBJ2-1; TCRdb lists TRBD1, though no DNA is available to test this call. This CDR3 has 15 amino acids. The germline V gene has CDR1 SEHNR and CDR2 FQNEAQ (reference sequence). The complete variable domain, with remaining parts taken from reference TRBV7-9 and TRBJ2-1, reads DTGVSQNPRHKITKRGQNVTFRCDPISEHNRLYWYRQTLGQGPEFLTYFQNEAQLEKSRLLSDRFSAERPKGSFSTLEIQRTEQGDSAMYLCASSPRTSSYNEQFFGPGTRLTVL.